These T cell receptor beta chains were read from a single sample in a study of identical twins. TCRdb independently ran MiXCR on the 5' RACE reads; one entry per CDR3 protein. Counted here are about 730,000 distinct CDR3 sequences, less than 25% occurring once; the ten biggest clones make up about 4.5%. A further study also used this sample, focusing on T cells expressing NK-cell markers.

Sequenced input: PBMCs. These receptor sequences come from a woman younger than 35 in good health. The CDR3 runs from the conserved cysteine through the conserved F or W.

cdr3_length v_call cdr3_aa
17 TRBV11-2 CASSFSPGTGIGEKLFF
18 TRBV21-1 CASSISWGRDSYNSPLHF
15 TRBV6-1 CASSKQGSGGTEAFF
14 TRBV7-9 CASSSHLIAYEQYF
15 TRBV15 CATSGSGVSSYEQYF
16 TRBV20-1 CSARRLPSGGGDTQYF
15 TRBV27 CASSLMGGVGETQYF
16 TRBV7-2 CASSPWTSGSGNEQFF
16 TRBV9 CASSTRLAGAYREQYF
12 TRBV20-1 CSAYLRDTEAFF
17 TRBV7-9 CASSYGLAGGIGNEQFF
15 TRBV20-1 CSARGQVKTSYEQYF
15 TRBV10-1 CASSEGTGMAYEQYF
15 TRBV20-1 CSASPSLAGEGEQFF
17 TRBV4-3 CASSQQRRLIKAGELFF
13 TRBV20-1 CSATSGYYYEQYF
13 TRBV20-1 CSVSAGLTDTQYF
16 TRBV20-1 CSARVIHGTAIPGDHF
15 TRBV12-3/TRBV12-4 CASKQLGLGQETQYF
12 TRBV20-1 CSASLDADTQYF
14 TRBV20-1 CSASGLARTDTQYF
13 TRBV29-1 CSVSDRGPYEQYF
13 TRBV7-6 CASRGNTDRVFHF
17 TRBV7-9 CASSAAHLAGAPHEQYF
12 TRBV20-1 CSASRTSDEQFF
13 TRBV29-1 CSVNRGRATEAFF
15 TRBV6-1 CASSVGQGAAYEQYF
13 TRBV29-1 CSAIDRTSAEAFF
16 TRBV7-3 CASSPLGGPDTGELFF
15 TRBV6-1 CASSRQAVGANVLTF
12 TRBV12-3/TRBV12-4 CASSHQGYEQYF
15 TRBV20-1 CSARPPGGRTDTQYF
14 TRBV10-3 CAISERTGGNEQYF
12 TRBV5-6 CASSHAYYEQYF
19 TRBV18 CASSPTHPADTASYNEQFF
15 TRBV11-2 CASSHPASGDNEQFF
16 TRBV5-6 CASSLAASGRAGEQFF
12 TRBV18 CASSPAHGELFF
11 TRBV18 CASSPQDEQYF
14 TRBV10-3 CAISGGGPVNEQFF